One T cell receptor beta chain is described in this entry. Authors' methods: Nucleated cell counts were estimated from reference gene primer amplification. Data came from immunoSEQ multiplex PCR; TCRdb stores just in-frame clones and leaves some out. Clonal size and the V and J genes are those of that table, whereas D and trimming came from the DNA. This sample carries fewer than 100,000 clones, 87% of them seen once, and the ten largest clones take roughly 7.1%. The data were obtained in a study of blood T cell repertoires in COVID-19. At the level of the study: COVID-19 samples from acute and convalescent phases originated in the United States, Italy and Spain. Nucleic acid was either cDNA or gDNA, and it came from T cells, B-cell-depleted T cells, or PBMCs.

This CDR3 has 14 residues. The V end lost 2 bases, the J end lost 8 bases, and 15 bases lay between the germline ends. Per the germline V gene, CDR1 is MDHEN and CDR2 is SYDVKM. The sequence was obtained from a human donor with acute or convalescent COVID-19. The donor label of this sample is uncertain. The chain joins TRBV28 to TRBJ1-2, with D possibly being TRBD1 (5 bases). Sequencing was carried out using peripheral blood. CDR3 nucleotide sequence: TGTGCCAGCAGTTTAGGGCAGGGAAGGGGCGGCTACACCTTC. Its translation is CASSLGQGRGGYTF.